The rows below give T cell receptor beta chains drawn from one sample of a study of blood T cell repertoires in COVID-19. The table came from immunoSEQ multiplex PCR; TCRdb's copy has only in-frame clones and leaves some out. The sample has roughly 300,000 clones, roughly nine tenths seen once; the top ten hold 5% to 7%. The sample comprised peripheral blood. These receptors all come from a man between 18 and 35 years old who had recovered from COVID-19. CDR3s include the opening cysteine and the closing phenylalanine or tryptophan. The D gene is left open where the match is weak. For some rows the clone size is stated as once, few or many, or as a class when expanded; others skip it.

>TRBJ2-3|TRBV4-1|once|-
CASSQNTGWAGSTDTQYF
TGCGCCAGCAGCCAAAATACGGGCTGGGCGGGGAGCACAGATACGCAGTATTTT
>TRBJ2-2|TRBV4-2|-|-
CASSPLGQGDTGELFF
TGTGCCAGCAGCCCTCTGGGGCAGGGCGACACCGGGGAGCTGTTTTTT
>TRBJ2-5|TRBV11-2|-|TRBD2
CASSLGRTSGGQETQYF
TGTGCCAGCAGCTTAGGGAGGACTAGCGGGGGACAAGAGACCCAGTACTTC
>TRBJ2-7|TRBV4-2|-|-
CASSQGGQNYEQYF
TGTGCCAGCAGCCAAGGGGGACAAAACTACGAGCAGTACTTC
>TRBJ1-2|TRBV5-1|-|-
CASSTPDSYGYTF
TGCGCCAGCAGCACCCCGGACAGCTATGGCTACACCTTC
>TRBJ1-5|TRBV19|-|-
CASSTGFQPQHF
TGTGCCAGTAGTACAGGGTTTCAGCCCCAGCATTTT
>TRBJ2-4|TRBV7-9|-|TRBD2
CASSPEAGDNIQYF
TGTGCCAGCAGCCCGGAAGCGGGAGATAACATTCAGTACTTC
>TRBJ1-3|TRBV5-1|few|-
CASSPAISGNTIYF
TGCGCCAGCAGCCCAGCGATCTCTGGAAACACCATATATTTT
>TRBJ2-7|TRBV18|-|TRBD2
CASSPRELYEQYF
TGTGCCAGCTCGCCGCGGGAGCTATACGAGCAGTACTTC
>TRBJ2-7|TRBV11-2|-|-
CASSLDHTAYEQYF
TGTGCCAGCAGCTTAGATCACACAGCCTACGAGCAGTACTTC
>TRBJ1-1|TRBV19|-|TRBD1
CASRTAGQEDTEAFF
TGTGCCAGTCGTACAGCGGGACAGGAGGACACTGAAGCTTTCTTT